The rows below give T cell receptor beta chains drawn from one sample of a study of blood T cell repertoires in COVID-19. Profiling relied on immunoSEQ multiplex PCR, and the TCRdb table lists in-frame clones only, not all of them. The sample yields about 35,000 clones, 83% seen once. The sample was peripheral blood. The receptor set was obtained from a man aged 50 or older with acute or convalescent COVID-19. Each CDR3 is given with its conserved first and last residue. A D gene is named only where the DNA matches it firmly. Size is omitted from some rows. Given values are once, few, many or a class for expanded clones.

D	size	V	J	DNA	CDR3
-	few	TRBV29-1	TRBJ2-4	TGCAGCGTTGGGCCTAGCGACTCCAAAAACATTCAGTACTTC	CSVGPSDSKNIQYF
TRBD1	-	TRBV30	TRBJ1-1	TGTGCCTGGAGTCCAGACAGGGGCACTGAAGCTTTCTTT	CAWSPDRGTEAFF
-	-	TRBV9	TRBJ1-2	TGTGCCAGCAGTACACAGTCTGGCTACACCTTC	CASSTQSGYTF
-	-	TRBV18	TRBJ1-6	TGTGCCAGCTCACCCACAAACCAGGCAAAGGGGATAAATTCACCCCTCCACTTT	CASSPTNQAKGINSPLHF
TRBD2	-	TRBV18	TRBJ2-3	TGTGCCAGCTCACCACGACTAGCGGGATCCACAGATACGCAGTATTTT	CASSPRLAGSTDTQYF
TRBD1	once	TRBV28	TRBJ1-5	TGTGCCAGCAGTGATTGGACAGGTGATCAGCCCCAGCATTTT	CASSDWTGDQPQHF
-	-	TRBV5-1	TRBJ1-1	TGCGCCAGCAGCTTGAGTGAGGGAATGAACACTGAAGCTTTCTTT	CASSLSEGMNTEAFF
TRBD2	-	TRBV5-1	TRBJ2-1	TGCGCCAGCAGCTTGGCCGATCTAGCGGGAGGAAATGAGCAGTTCTTC	CASSLADLAGGNEQFF
-	few	TRBV4-2	TRBJ1-4	TGTGCCAGCAGCCAAGATGGTGGACAGCGTAATGAAAAACTGTTTTTT	CASSQDGGQRNEKLFF
TRBD2	once	TRBV4-1	TRBJ2-1	TGCGCCAGCAGCCAACCCACTAGCGGGAGTAAGCATGAGCAGTTCTTC	CASSQPTSGSKHEQFF
-	once	TRBV4-1	TRBJ2-2	TGCGCCAGTGGGCAGACGAACACCGGGGAGCTGTTTTTT	CASGQTNTGELFF
-	-	TRBV24-1	TRBJ2-7	TGTGCCACCAGTGATTCCGGTACAGGGAACGAGCAGTACTTC	CATSDSGTGNEQYF
TRBD1	-	TRBV25-1	TRBJ2-7	TGTGCCAGCAGTGCCGGACAGGGGTGGGACGAGCAGTACTTC	CASSAGQGWDEQYF
TRBD1	-	TRBV9	TRBJ2-2	TGTGCCAGCAACAGGGGCACCGGGGAGCTGTTTTTT	CASNRGTGELFF
-	-	TRBV2	TRBJ2-1	TGTGCCAGCAGTGCAGCTTCGAGTGAGCAGTTCTTC	CASSAASSEQFF
-	-	TRBV18	TRBJ2-2	TGTGCCAGCTCACCGTCCGAGGGATCCCCCGGGGAGCTGTTTTTT	CASSPSEGSPGELFF
TRBD2	-	TRBV7-2	TRBJ2-1	TGTGCCAGCAGCGTGTTCAGCGGGGGGACTAGATCAGGCAATGAGCAGTTCTTC	CASSVFSGGTRSGNEQFF